The rows below give T cell receptor beta chains drawn from one sample of a study of early T cells in non-severe SARS-CoV-2 infection. TCRdb processed the 5' RACE reads anew with MiXCR; each CDR3 protein has one entry. The sample shows about 71,000 distinct CDR3 sequences, 9.5% to 15% of them seen only once. Material: whole blood, obtained at baseline. Every receptor here comes from an adult who was a healthcare worker with PCR-confirmed SARS-CoV-2 infection or an uninfected control (not recorded which). Each CDR3 is given with its conserved first and last residue. The D gene is left open where the match is weak. Clone size is not always given. Where it is, it says once, few, many or a class for expanded clones.

TRBJ2-1 | TRBV5-4 | TRBD2 | . | CASSYGLAGGPGSYNEQFF | TGTGCCAGCAGCTACGGACTAGCGGGGGGGCCCGGCTCCTACAATGAGCAGTTCTTC
TRBJ2-5 | TRBV20-1 | . | . | CSVRAGTAQETQYF | TGCAGTGTCAGGGCAGGGACCGCCCAAGAGACCCAGTACTTC
TRBJ2-7 | TRBV5-1 | . | . | CASSPTSTGTDYEQYF | TGCGCCAGCAGCCCGACATCGACGGGCACGGACTACGAGCAGTACTTC
TRBJ1-1 | TRBV7-9 | . | few | CASSLAGREAFF | TGTGCCAGCAGCTTAGCCGGCCGCGAAGCTTTCTTT
TRBJ1-6 | TRBV20-1 | . | few | CSARDRTYSPLHF | TGCAGTGCTAGAGACAGGACCTATTCACCCCTCCACTTT
TRBJ1-2 | TRBV12-3/TRBV12-4 | TRBD1 | few | CASGPGTGGAHTF | TGTGCCAGCGGCCCAGGGACAGGGGGGGCCCACACCTTC
TRBJ2-1 | TRBV20-1 | . | . | CSARDSLHSEQFF | TGCAGTGCTAGAGACTCCCTACATAGTGAGCAGTTCTTC
TRBJ1-1 | TRBV29-1 | . | . | CSVGGGEAFF | TGCAGCGTCGGAGGGGGTGAAGCTTTCTTT
TRBJ1-2 | TRBV18 | . | many | CASSPGLNYGYTF | TGTGCCAGCTCACCAGGATTGAACTATGGCTACACCTTC
TRBJ2-7 | TRBV6-6 | TRBD1 | few | CASSSGDRGSYEQYF | TGTGCCAGCAGTTCGGGGGACAGGGGCTCCTACGAGCAGTACTTC
TRBJ1-2 | TRBV20-1 | . | . | CSARPLEGVYGYTF | TGCAGTGCTAGACCTCTAGAGGGAGTCTATGGCTACACCTTC
TRBJ2-7 | TRBV18 | TRBD1 | . | CASSPKQGEVHEQYF | TGTGCCAGCTCACCAAAACAGGGGGAAGTCCACGAGCAGTACTTC
TRBJ2-5 | TRBV20-1 | . | few | CSARRVGQVQETQYF | TGCAGTGCTAGACGAGTAGGGCAGGTCCAAGAGACCCAGTACTTC
TRBJ2-7 | TRBV3-1 | . | few | CASSQGDSTYEQYF | TGTGCCAGCAGCCAAGGAGACAGCACCTACGAGCAGTACTTC
TRBJ2-1 | TRBV2 | TRBD2 | few | CASSPTKAGNEQFF | TGTGCCAGCAGTCCCACCAAAGCGGGGAATGAGCAGTTCTTC
TRBJ2-7 | TRBV5-1 | TRBD1 | many | CASSFGQGVYEQYF | TGCGCCAGCAGCTTCGGACAGGGAGTCTACGAGCAGTACTTC
TRBJ2-3 | TRBV7-8 | . | few | CASSSAVTTDTQYF | TGTGCCAGCAGTTCTGCGGTGACCACAGATACGCAGTATTTT
TRBJ1-5 | TRBV4-3 | . | . | CASSQDRGLQPQHF | TGCGCCAGCAGCCAAGATAGAGGTCTTCAGCCCCAGCATTTT
TRBJ1-2 | TRBV29-1 | TRBD1 | . | CSVDRDRVHGYTF | TGCAGCGTTGACCGGGACAGGGTTCATGGCTACACCTTC
TRBJ1-1 | TRBV29-1 | TRBD1 | . | CSVGQGGGTEAFF | TGCAGCGTTGGCCAGGGGGGAGGCACTGAAGCTTTCTTT